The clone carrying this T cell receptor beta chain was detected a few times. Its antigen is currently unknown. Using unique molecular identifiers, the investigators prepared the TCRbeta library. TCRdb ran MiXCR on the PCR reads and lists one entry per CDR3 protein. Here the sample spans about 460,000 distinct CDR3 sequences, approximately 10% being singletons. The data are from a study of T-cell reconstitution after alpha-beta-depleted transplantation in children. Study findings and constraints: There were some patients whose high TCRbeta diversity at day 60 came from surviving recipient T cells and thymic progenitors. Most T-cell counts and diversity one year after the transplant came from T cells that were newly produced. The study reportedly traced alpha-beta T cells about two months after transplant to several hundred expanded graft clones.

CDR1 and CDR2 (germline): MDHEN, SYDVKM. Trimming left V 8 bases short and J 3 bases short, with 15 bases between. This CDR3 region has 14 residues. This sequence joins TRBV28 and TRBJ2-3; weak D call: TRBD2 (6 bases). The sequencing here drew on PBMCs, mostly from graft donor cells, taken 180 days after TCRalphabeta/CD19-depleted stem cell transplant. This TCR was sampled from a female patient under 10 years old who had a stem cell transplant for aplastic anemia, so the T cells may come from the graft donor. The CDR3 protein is CASAGRRTTDTQYF. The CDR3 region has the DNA TGTGCCAGCGCAGGGAGGAGGACAACAGATACGCAGTATTTT.